Shown below are 20 T cell receptor beta chains from a single sample sequenced in a study of vaccination and CD4 T cells after COVID-19. These receptors' antigens are unknown. An Oncomine TCR Beta short-read assay was used to sequence the DNA from cultured CD4+ T cells. TCRdb re-called the PCR reads through MiXCR, storing one row per CDR3 protein. This table has 20,000 or so distinct CDR3 sequences, under 70% appearing once. Sample treatment: roughly 10-day PBMC culture with coronavirus spike peptide pools or control peptides (ViraFEST assay). Sequencing was done on a sample of CD4+ T cells from blood, cultured in vitro. The source is a human donor who had recovered from COVID-19.

The rearrangement joins TRBV6-5 to TRBJ1-5; maybe TRBD1 (5 bases). Germline V gene lookup returns CDR1 MNHEY and CDR2 SVGAGI. Trimming took 4 bases from V and 1 from J, leaving 8 bases between them. There are 14 residues in the CDR3. The CDR3 is CASSSRDSNQPQHF. The CDR3 DNA reads TGTGCCAGCAGTTCCCGGGACAGCAATCAGCCCCAGCATTTT.

This clonotype was seen a single time. This rearrangement joins TRBV20-1 to TRBJ1-2, with D maybe TRBD1 (5 bases). The V and J ends lost 1 base and 3 bases respectively, with 9 bases between them. Germline loops: CDR1 DFQATT, CDR2 SNEGSKA (reference sequence). The CDR3 has 13 amino acids. CDR3 amino acids: CSARGGTDYGYTF. The CDR3 nucleotides read TGCAGTGCTAGAGGTGGGACCGACTATGGCTACACCTTC.

This chain joins TRBV10-1 and TRBJ2-1, with TRBD1 identical over 10 bases. In germline, CDR1 is WNHNN, CDR2 SYGVQD (reference sequence). The CDR3 loop spans 16 amino acids. V lost 4 bases, J lost 4 bases, and 7 bases stayed unmatched. The CDR3 DNA is TGCGCCAGCAGTGGAGGGGACAGGGGCCCTTACAATGAGCAGTTCTTC. Protein product: CASSGGDRGPYNEQFF.

The chain has TRBV28 and TRBJ1-3, with D unresolved. Trimming took 2 bases from V and 0 from J, leaving 11 bases between them. CDR1 and CDR2 (germline): MDHEN, SYDVKM. This CDR3 has 16 residues. The CDR3 nucleotides read TGTGCCAGCAGTTTAGCCGGCTCAATCTCTGGAAACACCATATATTTT. Residues: CASSLAGSISGNTIYF.

The chain has TRBV12-3 or TRBV12-4 and TRBJ2-2, with D unresolved. CDR3 length equals 12 residues. Trimming shortened V by 7 bases and J by 6 bases, and 9 bases separated the two germline ends. CDR3 sequence reads: CASTWVAGELFF. The CDR3 DNA is TGTGCCAGCACCTGGGTGGCCGGGGAGCTGTTTTTT.

This clonotype was seen a single time. The chain employs TRBV28 and TRBJ1-1; D uncertain. The CDR3 contains 11 residues. The V gene's germline CDR1 is MDHEN and CDR2 SYDVKM. Trimming shortened V by 2 bases and J by 11 bases, and 9 bases separated the two germline ends. CDR3 amino acids: CASSLTREAFF. Written as DNA, the CDR3 is TGTGCCAGCAGTTTAACCCGGGAGGCTTTCTTT.

The V gene is TRBV15, the J gene TRBJ1-1; a weak D match, TRBD1 (6 bases). Germline V gives CDR1 LNHNV, CDR2 YYDKDF (reference sequence). Trimming took 0 bases from V and 2 from J, leaving 13 bases between them. This CDR3 has 16 residues. The CDR3 reads CATSRDLTGRNTEAFF. CDR3 nucleotides: TGTGCCACCAGCAGAGATCTGACAGGCCGCAACACTGAAGCTTTCTTT.

The chain has TRBV5-1 and TRBJ2-5; 9 bases agree with TRBD1. CDR1 is SGHRS and CDR2 is YFSETQ in the germline V gene. This CDR3 spans 14 amino acids. J gave up 6 bases and V 4 bases, and 7 bases lay outside the gene matches. The DNA of the CDR3 is TGCGCCAGCAGCCCGCGGACAGGGGTCAAGACCCAGTACTTC. It specifies CASSPRTGVKTQYF.

The chain couples TRBV30 to TRBJ2-1; tentative D call: TRBD1 (5 bases). V lost 5 bases, J lost 8 bases, and 13 bases lay in between. Germline lookup yields CDR1 GTSNPN and CDR2 SVGIG (reference sequence). The CDR3 spans 12 residues. This CDR3 is CAWGSGWYEQFF. CDR3 bases: TGTGCCTGGGGCTCAGGGTGGTATGAGCAGTTCTTC.

This chain links TRBV7-8 with TRBJ1-3; 8 bases match TRBD1. Germline V gene data show CDR1 as SGHVS and CDR2 as FQNEAQ. The CDR3 length is 15 residues. Trimming removed 3 bases from V and 2 bases from J; junction bases left unmatched: 3. CDR3 coding DNA: TGTGCCAGCAGCTTGATACAGGGGGCTGGAAACACCATATATTTT. This encodes CASSLIQGAGNTIYF.

The chain joins TRBV11-2 to TRBJ1-6, with a weak D call TRBD1 (5 bases). In germline, CDR1 is SGHAT, CDR2 FQNNGV. V lost 5 bases to trimming and J lost 0 bases, with 14 bases between them. This CDR3 spans 17 amino acids. The CDR3 reads CASSLRQPSSYNSPLHF. The CDR3 bases are TGTGCCAGCAGCCTCAGACAGCCGAGCTCCTATAATTCACCCCTCCACTTT.

The chain combines TRBV29-1 with TRBJ1-2; no clear D gene. The CDR3 runs 12 residues. Germline V gives CDR1 SQVTM, CDR2 ANQGSEA. Trimming stripped 5 bases from V and 7 bases from J, with 14 bases between. CDR3 amino acids: CSVQRQDLGYTF. The CDR3 DNA reads as TGCAGCGTTCAGCGGCAGGATCTTGGCTACACCTTC.

Comments on this clonotype: One junction end does not reproduce the germline sequence, and a read error may be involved. V usage is TRBV30 and J usage is TRBJ1-1; D is ambiguous. From germline, CDR1 is GTSNPN and CDR2 SVGIG (reference sequence). The CDR3 runs to 11 residues. The CDR3 spells CAWTGRTEAFF. The CDR3 DNA sequence: TGTGCATGGACGGGCCGCACTGAAGCTTTCTTT.

The J gene is TRBJ2-6, the V gene TRBV19; TRBD1 is a possible D gene (6 bases). Trimming pared 3 bases from V and 3 bases from J, leaving 15 bases between. The CDR3 sequence is 17 residues long. Germline values: CDR1 LNHDA, CDR2 SQIVND (reference sequence). The DNA of the CDR3 is TGTGCCAGTAGTATTGGTGCAGGGGCTGGTGGGGCCAACGTCCTGACTTTC. Its translation is CASSIGAGAGGANVLTF.

J is TRBJ2-4 and V is TRBV5-1; D is perhaps TRBD1 (5 bases). Germline CDR1 is SGHRS and CDR2 is YFSETQ. This CDR3 has 14 amino acids. V was clipped by 7 bases and J by 5 bases, with 16 bases between them. CDR3 residues: CASAPSSTENIQYF. The CDR3, as DNA: TGCGCCAGCGCCCCCTCGTCGACAGAAAACATTCAGTACTTC.

The chain recombines TRBV6-2 or TRBV6-3 with TRBJ1-6; a weak D match, TRBD1 (5 bases). V dropped 2 bases and J dropped 7 bases, with 18 bases sitting between them. This CDR3 is built from 17 residues. CDR1 and CDR2 from the germline V gene are MNHEY and SVGEGT. The CDR3 loop is CASSYLRQLLRNSPLHF. CDR3 nucleotides: TGTGCCAGCAGTTACCTCAGACAGTTGCTGCGCAATTCACCCCTCCACTTT.

The chain recombines TRBV7-3 with TRBJ2-7; the D is unclear. The CDR3 runs 14 residues. CDR1 is SGHTA, CDR2 FQGTGA, per germline. Trimming removed 4 bases at V and 3 bases at J, with 13 bases between. The CDR3 loop is CASSSSAGGYEQYF. CDR3 nucleotide sequence: TGTGCCAGCAGCTCTTCAGCAGGTGGCTACGAGCAGTACTTC.

Here the CDR3 DNA reads TGTGCCAGCAGCGTAGACAGATCTAGCACAGATACGCAGTATTTT. The encoded protein is CASSVDRSSTDTQYF. V usage is TRBV7-2 and J usage is TRBJ2-3, with a tentative D call TRBD1 (5 bases). Germline lookup yields CDR1 SGHTA and CDR2 FQGNSA. The CDR3 sequence is 15 residues long. V was pared by 5 bases and J by 0 bases, with 12 bases between.

This clonotype has only one observation. The chain carries TRBV7-9 and TRBJ1-4, with TRBD1 matching over 7 bases. In germline, CDR1 is SEHNR, CDR2 FQNEAQ (reference sequence). The CDR3 loop spans 14 amino acids. With 5 bases clipped from V and 10 bases from J, the junction kept 10 bases outside the gene matches. The CDR3 DNA is TGTGCCAGCAGCCTGGCGGAGGGGGCGGCAAAACTGTTTTTT. Translation gives CASSLAEGAAKLFF.

This clonotype was seen only a few times. The genes are TRBV27 and TRBJ2-5, with TRBD1 as a possible D gene (7 bases). V lost 1 base and J 7 bases, leaving 13 bases between the germline ends. The CDR3 consists of 14 residues. Germline loops: CDR1 MNHEY, CDR2 SMNVEV (reference sequence). The CDR3 is CASSLFAQGGTQYF. Here the CDR3 DNA reads TGTGCCAGCAGTTTATTTGCCCAGGGGGGGACCCAGTACTTC.